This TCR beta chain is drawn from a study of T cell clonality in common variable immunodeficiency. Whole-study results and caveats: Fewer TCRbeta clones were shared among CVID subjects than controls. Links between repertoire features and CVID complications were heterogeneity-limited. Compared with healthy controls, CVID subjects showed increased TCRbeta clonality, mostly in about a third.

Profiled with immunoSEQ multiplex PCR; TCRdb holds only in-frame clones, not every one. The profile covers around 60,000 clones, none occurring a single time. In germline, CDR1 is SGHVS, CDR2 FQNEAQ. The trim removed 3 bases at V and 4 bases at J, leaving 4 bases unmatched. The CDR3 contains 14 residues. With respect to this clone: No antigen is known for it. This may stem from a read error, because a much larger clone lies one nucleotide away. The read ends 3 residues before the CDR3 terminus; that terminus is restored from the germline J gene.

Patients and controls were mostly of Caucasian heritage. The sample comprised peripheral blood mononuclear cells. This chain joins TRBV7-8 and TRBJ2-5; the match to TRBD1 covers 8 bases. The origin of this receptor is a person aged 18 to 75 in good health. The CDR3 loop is CASSFGQGGETQYF. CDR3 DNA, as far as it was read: TGTGCCAGCAGCTTCGGACAGGGAGGAGAGACC.